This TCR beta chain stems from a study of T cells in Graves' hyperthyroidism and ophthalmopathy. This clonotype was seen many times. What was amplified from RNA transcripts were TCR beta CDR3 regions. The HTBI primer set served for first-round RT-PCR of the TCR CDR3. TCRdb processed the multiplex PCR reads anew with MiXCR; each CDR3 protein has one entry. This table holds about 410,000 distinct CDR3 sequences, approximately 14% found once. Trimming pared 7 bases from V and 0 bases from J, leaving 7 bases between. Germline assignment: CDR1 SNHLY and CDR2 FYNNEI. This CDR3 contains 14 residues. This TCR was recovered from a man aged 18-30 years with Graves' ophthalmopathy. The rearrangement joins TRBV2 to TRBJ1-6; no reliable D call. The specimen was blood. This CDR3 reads CASMGSSYNSPLHF. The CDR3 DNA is TGTGCCAGCATGGGGAGCTCCTATAATTCACCCCTCCACTTT.